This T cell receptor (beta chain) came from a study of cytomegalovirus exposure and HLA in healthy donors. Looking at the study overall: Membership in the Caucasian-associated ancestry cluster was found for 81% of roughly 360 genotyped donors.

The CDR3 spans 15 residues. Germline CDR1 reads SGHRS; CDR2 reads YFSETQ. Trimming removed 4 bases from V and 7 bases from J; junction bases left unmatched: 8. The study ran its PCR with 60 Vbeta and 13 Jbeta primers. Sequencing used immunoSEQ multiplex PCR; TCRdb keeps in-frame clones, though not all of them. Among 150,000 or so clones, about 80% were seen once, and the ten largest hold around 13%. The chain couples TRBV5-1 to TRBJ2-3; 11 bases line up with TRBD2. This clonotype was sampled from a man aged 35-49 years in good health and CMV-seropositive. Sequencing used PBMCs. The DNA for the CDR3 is TGCGCCAGCAGCCCGCCTACTAGCGGGGGAAATACGCAGTATTTT. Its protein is CASSPPTSGGNTQYF. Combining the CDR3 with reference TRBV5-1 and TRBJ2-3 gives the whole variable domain KAGVTQTPRYLIKTRGQQVTLSCSPISGHRSVSWYQQTPGQGLQFLFEYFSETQRNKGNFPGRFSGRQFSNSRSEMNVSTLELGDSALYLCASSPPTSGGNTQYFGPGTRLTVL.